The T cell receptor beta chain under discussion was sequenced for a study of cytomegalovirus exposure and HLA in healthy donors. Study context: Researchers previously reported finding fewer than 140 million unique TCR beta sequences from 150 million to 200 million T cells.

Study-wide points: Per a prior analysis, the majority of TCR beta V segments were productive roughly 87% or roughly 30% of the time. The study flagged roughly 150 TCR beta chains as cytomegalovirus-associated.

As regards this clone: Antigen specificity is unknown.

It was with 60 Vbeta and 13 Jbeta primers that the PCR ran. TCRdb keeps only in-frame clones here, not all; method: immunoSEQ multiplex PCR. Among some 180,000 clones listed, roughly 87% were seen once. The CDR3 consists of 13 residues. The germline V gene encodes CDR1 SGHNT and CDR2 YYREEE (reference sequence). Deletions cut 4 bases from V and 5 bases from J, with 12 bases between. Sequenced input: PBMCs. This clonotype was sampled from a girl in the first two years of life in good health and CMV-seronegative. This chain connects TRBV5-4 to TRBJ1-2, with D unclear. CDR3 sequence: CASSPPGKYGYTF. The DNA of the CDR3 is TGTGCCAGCAGCCCGCCGGGAAAATATGGCTACACCTTC.